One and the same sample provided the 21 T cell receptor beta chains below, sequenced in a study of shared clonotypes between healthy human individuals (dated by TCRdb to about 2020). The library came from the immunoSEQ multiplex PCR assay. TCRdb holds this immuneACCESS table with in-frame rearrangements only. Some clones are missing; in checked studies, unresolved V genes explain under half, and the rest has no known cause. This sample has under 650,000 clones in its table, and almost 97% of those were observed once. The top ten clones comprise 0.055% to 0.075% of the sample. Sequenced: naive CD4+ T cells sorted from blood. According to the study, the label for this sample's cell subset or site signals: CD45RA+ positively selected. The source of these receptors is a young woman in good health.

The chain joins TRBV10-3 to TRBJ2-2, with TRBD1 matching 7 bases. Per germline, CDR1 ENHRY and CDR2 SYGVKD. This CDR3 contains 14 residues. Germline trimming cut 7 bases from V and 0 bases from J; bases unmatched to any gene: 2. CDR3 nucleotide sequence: TGTGCCATCAAAGGGACAGCGAACACCGGGGAGCTGTTTTTT. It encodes CAIKGTANTGELFF.

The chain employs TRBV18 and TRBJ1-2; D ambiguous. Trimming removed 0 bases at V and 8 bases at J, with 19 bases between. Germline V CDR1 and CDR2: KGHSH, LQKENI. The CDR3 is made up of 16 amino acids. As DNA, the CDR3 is TGTGCCAGCTCACCACCGGCGGCCCCGACGGCCTTGGGCTACACCTTC. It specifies CASSPPAAPTALGYTF.

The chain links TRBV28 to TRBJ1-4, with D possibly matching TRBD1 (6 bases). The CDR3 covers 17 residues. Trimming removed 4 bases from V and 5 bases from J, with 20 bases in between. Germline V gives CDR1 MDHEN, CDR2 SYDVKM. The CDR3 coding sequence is TGTGCCAGCAGTTCCCCGGGACAAGGAGGGGGAAATGAAAAACTGTTTTTT. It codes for CASSSPGQGGGNEKLFF.

CDR3 sequence reads: CASKLAGTGGHIQYF. The CDR3 DNA is TGTGCCAGTAAGCTGGCCGGGACAGGGGGACACATTCAGTACTTC. The J gene is TRBJ2-4, the V gene TRBV19; TRBD1 aligns across 11 bases. CDR1 LNHDA and CDR2 SQIVND come from the germline V gene (reference sequence). The CDR3 covers 15 residues. V shed 7 bases and J 8 bases; nucleotides not matched to a gene: 10. Combining the CDR3 with reference TRBV19 and TRBJ2-4 gives the whole variable domain DGGITQSPKYLFRKEGQNVTLSCEQNLNHDAMYWYRQDPGQGLRLIYYSQIVNDFQKGDIAEGYSVSREKKESFPLTVTSAQKNPTAFYLCASKLAGTGGHIQYFGAGTRLSVL.

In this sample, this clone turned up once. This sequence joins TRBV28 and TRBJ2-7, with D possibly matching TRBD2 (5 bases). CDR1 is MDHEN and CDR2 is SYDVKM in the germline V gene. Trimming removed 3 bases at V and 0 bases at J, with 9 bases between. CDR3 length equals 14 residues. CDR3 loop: CASSFPGSSYEQYF. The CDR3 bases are TGTGCCAGCAGTTTCCCGGGAAGCTCCTACGAGCAGTACTTC.

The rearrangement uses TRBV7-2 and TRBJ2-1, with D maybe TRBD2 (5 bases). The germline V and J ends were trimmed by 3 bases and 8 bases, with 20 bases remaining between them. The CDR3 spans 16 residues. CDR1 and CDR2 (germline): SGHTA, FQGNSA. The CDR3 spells CASSLFRRVDWDEQFF. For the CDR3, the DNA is TGTGCCAGCAGCTTGTTTCGGCGGGTGGACTGGGATGAGCAGTTCTTC.

CDR3 sequence (DNA): TGTGCCAGTAGTATAAGGCCGTCAGCGATCTCCTACGAGCAGTACTTC. Translated, it gives CASSIRPSAISYEQYF. V and J are TRBV19 and TRBJ2-7; D call uncertain. CDR1 and CDR2 (germline): LNHDA, SQIVND (reference sequence). V was pared by 2 bases and J by 0 bases, with 14 bases between. The CDR3 length is 16 residues.

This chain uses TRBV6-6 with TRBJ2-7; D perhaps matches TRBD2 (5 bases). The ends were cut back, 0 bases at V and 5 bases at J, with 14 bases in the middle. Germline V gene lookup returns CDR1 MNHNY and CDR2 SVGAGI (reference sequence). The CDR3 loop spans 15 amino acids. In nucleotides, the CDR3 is TGTGCCAGCAGTTACTCTACTAGGGCAACCGACGAGCAGTACTTC. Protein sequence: CASSYSTRATDEQYF.

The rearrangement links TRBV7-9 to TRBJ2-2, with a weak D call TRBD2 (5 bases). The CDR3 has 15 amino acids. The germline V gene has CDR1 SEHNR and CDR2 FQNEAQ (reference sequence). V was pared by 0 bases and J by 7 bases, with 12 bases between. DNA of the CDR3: TGTGCCAGCAGCTTAGCAGAGAATCGGGGCGGGGAGCTGTTTTTT. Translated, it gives CASSLAENRGGELFF.

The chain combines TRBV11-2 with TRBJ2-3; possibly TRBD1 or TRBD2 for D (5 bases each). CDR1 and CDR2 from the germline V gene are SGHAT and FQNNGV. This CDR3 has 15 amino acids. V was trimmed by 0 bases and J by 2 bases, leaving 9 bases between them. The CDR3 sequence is CASSLDTGPTDTQYF. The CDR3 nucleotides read TGTGCCAGCAGCTTAGATACGGGGCCCACAGATACGCAGTATTTT.

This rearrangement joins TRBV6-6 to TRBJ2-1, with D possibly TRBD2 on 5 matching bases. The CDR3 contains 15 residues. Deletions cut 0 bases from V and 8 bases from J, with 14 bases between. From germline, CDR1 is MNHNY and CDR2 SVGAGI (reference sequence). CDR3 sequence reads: CASSYSSSLSDEQFF. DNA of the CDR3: TGTGCCAGCAGTTACTCGTCTAGCTTAAGCGATGAGCAGTTCTTC.

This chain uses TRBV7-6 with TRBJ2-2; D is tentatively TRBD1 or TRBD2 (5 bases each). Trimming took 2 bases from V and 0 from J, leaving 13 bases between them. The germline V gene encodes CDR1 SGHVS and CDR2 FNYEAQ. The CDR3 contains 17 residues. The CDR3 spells CASSLLPRGTNTGELFF. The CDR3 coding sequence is TGTGCCAGCAGCTTACTACCACGGGGCACGAACACCGGGGAGCTGTTTTTT.

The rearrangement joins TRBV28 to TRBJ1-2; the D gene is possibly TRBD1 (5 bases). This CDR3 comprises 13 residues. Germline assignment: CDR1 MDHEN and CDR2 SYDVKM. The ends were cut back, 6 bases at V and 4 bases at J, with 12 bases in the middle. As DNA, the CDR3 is TGTGCCAGCAGCGCCGGGACTCTCTATGGCTACACCTTC. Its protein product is CASSAGTLYGYTF.

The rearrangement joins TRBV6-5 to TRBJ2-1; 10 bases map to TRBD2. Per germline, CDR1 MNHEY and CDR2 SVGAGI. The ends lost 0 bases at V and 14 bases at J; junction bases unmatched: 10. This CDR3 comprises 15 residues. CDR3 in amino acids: CASSYSLAGVFSEFF. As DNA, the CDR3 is TGTGCCAGCAGTTACTCCCTAGCGGGAGTATTTTCTGAGTTCTTC.

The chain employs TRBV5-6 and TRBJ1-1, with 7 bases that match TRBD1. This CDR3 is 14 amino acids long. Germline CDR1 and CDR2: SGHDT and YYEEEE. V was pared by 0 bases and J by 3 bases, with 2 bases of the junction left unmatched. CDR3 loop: CASSLADRDTEAFF. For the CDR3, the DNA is TGTGCCAGCAGCTTGGCCGACAGGGACACTGAAGCTTTCTTT.

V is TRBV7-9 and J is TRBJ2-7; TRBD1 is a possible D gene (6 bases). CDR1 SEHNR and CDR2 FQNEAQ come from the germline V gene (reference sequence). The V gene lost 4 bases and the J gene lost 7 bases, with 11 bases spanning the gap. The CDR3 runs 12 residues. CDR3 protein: CASSSQGIEQYF. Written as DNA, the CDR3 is TGTGCCAGCAGCTCACAGGGAATTGAGCAGTACTTC.

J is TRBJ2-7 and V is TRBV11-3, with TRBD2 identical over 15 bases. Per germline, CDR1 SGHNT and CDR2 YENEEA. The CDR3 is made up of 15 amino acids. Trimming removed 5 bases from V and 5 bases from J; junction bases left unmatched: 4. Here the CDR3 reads CASSRGLAGGDEQYF. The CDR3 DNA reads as TGTGCCAGCAGCCGGGGACTAGCGGGAGGTGACGAGCAGTACTTC.

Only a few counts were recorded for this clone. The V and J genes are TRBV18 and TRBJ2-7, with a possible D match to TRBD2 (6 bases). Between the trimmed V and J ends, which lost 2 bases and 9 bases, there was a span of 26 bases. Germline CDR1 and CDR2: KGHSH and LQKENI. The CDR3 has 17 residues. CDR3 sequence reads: CASSPWQVGRDLLGQYF. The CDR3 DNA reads TGTGCCAGCTCACCATGGCAAGTCGGGAGAGACCTTCTGGGGCAGTACTTC.

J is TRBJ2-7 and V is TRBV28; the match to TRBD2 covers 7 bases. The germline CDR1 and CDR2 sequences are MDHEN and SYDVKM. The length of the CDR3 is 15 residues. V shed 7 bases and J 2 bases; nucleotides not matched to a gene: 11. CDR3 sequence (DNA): TGTGCCAGCACCCTGAGCGGGACTCTAACCTACGAGCAGTACTTC. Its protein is CASTLSGTLTYEQYF.

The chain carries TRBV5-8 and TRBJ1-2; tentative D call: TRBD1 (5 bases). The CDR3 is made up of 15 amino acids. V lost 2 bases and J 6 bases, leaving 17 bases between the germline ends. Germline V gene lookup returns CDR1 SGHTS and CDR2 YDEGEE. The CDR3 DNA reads TGTGCCAGCAGCTTCCGGGACCGCTCCCTGAATGGCTACACCTTC. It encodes CASSFRDRSLNGYTF. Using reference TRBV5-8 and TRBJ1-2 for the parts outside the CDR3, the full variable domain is EAGVTQSPTHLIKTRGQQATLRCSPISGHTSVYWYQQALGLGLQFLLWYDEGEERNRGNFPPRFSGRQFPNYSSELNVNALELEDSALYLCASSFRDRSLNGYTFGSGTRLTVV.

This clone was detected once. DNA for the CDR3: TGTGCCATCAGTGTTCTAGCGGGGCCCGGGGAGCTGTTTTTT. Translating gives CAISVLAGPGELFF. This sequence joins TRBV10-3 and TRBJ2-2; 9 bases agree with TRBD2. The CDR3 covers 14 residues. Germline CDR1 reads ENHRY; CDR2 reads SYGVKD. The V segment lost 4 bases and the J segment 6 bases; nucleotides outside the gene matches: 3.